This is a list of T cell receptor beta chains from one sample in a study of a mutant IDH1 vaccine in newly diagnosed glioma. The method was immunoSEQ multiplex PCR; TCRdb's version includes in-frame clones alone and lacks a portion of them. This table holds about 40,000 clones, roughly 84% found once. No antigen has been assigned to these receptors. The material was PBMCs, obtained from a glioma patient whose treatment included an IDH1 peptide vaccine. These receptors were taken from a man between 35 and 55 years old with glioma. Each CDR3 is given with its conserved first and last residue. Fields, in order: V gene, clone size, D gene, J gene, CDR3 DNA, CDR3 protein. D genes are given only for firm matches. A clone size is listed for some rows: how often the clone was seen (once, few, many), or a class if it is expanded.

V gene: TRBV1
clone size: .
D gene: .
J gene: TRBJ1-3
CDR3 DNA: TGCACCAGCAGCAAAGGGGGACAGGGCTTCGGAAACACCATATATTTT
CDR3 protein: CTSSKGGQGFGNTIYF

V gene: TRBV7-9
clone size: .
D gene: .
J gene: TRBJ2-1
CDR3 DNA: TGTGCCAGCAGCACCGTGGTGGGTGAGCAGTTCTTC
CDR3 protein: CASSTVVGEQFF

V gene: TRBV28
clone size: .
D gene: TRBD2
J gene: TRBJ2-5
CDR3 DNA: TGTGCCAGCAGTTCGGCCGGGACTAGCGGAGAGACCCAGTACTTC
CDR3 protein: CASSSAGTSGETQYF

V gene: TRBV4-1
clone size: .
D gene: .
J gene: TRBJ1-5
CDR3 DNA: TGCGCCAGCAGCCACGAGAATAGCAATCAGCCCCAGCATTTT
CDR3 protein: CASSHENSNQPQHF

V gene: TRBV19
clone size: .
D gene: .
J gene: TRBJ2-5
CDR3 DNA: TGTGCCAGTAGCCGATTGATCCAAGAGACCCAGTACTTC
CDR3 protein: CASSRLIQETQYF

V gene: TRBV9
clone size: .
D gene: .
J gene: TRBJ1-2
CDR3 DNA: TGTGCCAGCAGCGGGCTTTTAGGTGGCTACACCTTC
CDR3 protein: CASSGLLGGYTF

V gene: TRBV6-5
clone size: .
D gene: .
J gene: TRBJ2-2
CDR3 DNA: TGTGCCAGCAGTTATAGGGGGGCAGGGGGATCCGGGGAGCTGTTTTTT
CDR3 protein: CASSYRGAGGSGELFF

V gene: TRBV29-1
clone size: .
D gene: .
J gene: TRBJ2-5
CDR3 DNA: TGCAGCGCCGGACGTCAGCAAGAGACCCAGTACTTC
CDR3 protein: CSAGRQQETQYF

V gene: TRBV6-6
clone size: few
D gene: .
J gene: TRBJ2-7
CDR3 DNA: TGTGCCAGCAGTTACACACCCTACGAGCAGTACTTC
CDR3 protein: CASSYTPYEQYF

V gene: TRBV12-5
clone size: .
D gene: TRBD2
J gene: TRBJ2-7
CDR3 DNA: TGTGCTAGTGCCCTGGGGGGGTCGTCCTACGAGCAGTACTTC
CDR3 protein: CASALGGSSYEQYF

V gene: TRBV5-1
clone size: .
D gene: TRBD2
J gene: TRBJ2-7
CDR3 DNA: TGCGCCAGCAGCCCCCAAGGTGGGGGGGCCTACGAGCAGTACTTC
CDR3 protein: CASSPQGGGAYEQYF

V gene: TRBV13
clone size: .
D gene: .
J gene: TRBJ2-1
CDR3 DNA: TGTGCCAGCAGCCCAGGGGCCCTCAATGAGCAGTTCTTC
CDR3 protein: CASSPGALNEQFF

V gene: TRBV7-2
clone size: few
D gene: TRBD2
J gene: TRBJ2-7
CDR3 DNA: TGTGCCAGCAGCTTAGGTACTAGCGCGACCTACGAGCAGTACTTC
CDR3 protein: CASSLGTSATYEQYF

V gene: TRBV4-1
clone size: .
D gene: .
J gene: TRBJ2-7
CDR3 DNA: TGCGCCAGCAGCCAAGGACCCCGGCCGTCCTACGAGCAGTACTTC
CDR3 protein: CASSQGPRPSYEQYF

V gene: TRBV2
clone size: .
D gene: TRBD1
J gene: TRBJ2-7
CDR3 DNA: TGTGCCAGCAGGACAGGGGGCATATACGAGCAGTACTTC
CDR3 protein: CASRTGGIYEQYF

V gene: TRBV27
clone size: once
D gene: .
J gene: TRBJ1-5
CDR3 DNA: TGTGCCAGCAGTTTAGTGTTCGGAGGGAAGGGTCAGCCCCAGCATTTT
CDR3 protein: CASSLVFGGKGQPQHF

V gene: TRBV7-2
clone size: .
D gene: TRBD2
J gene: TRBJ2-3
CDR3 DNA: TGTGCCAGCAGCTTAGGAGGGCGGGAGGGCCGCGATACGCAGTATTTT
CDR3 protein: CASSLGGREGRDTQYF

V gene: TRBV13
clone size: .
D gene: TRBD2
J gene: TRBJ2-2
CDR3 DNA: TGTGCCAGCAGCTCGAGCGGGAAATTGGCCGGGGAGCTGTTTTTT
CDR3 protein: CASSSSGKLAGELFF

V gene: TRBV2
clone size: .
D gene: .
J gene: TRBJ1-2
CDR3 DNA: TGTGCCAGCAGTGATGGGCAGGCACTTAACTATGGCTACACCTTC
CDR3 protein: CASSDGQALNYGYTF

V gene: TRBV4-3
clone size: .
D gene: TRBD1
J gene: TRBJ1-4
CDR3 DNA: TGCGCCAGCAGCCACGACTACACAGGGGGTGCTGAAAAACTGTTTTTT
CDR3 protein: CASSHDYTGGAEKLFF

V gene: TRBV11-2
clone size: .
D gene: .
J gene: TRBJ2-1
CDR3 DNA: TGTGCCAGCAGCTTACTGGAGACGACCTACAATGAGCAGTTCTTC
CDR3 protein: CASSLLETTYNEQFF

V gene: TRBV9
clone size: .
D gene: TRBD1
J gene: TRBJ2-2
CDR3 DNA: TGTGCCAGCAGCGCTCCGGCCAGGGGGATAAGCACCGGGGAGCTGTTTTTT
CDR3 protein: CASSAPARGISTGELFF

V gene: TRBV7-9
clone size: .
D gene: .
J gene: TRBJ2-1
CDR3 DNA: TGTGCCAGCAGCTTGGGGGTTGGCAGGGGACGCGCTGAGCAGTTCTTC
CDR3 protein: CASSLGVGRGRAEQFF

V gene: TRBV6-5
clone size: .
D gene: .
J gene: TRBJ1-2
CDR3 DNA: TGTGCCAGCAGTTGGTCCCCACTGAGGTCTAACTATGGCTACACCTTC
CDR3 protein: CASSWSPLRSNYGYTF

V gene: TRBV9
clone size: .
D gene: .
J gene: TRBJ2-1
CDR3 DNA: TGTGCCAGCAGCGTAGATCGTGTGGATGAGCAGTTCTTC
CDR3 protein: CASSVDRVDEQFF

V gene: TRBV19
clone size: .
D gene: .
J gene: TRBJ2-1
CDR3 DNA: TGTGCCAGTAGTTCAGTGGGCTCCTACAATGAGCAGTTCTTC
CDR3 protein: CASSSVGSYNEQFF

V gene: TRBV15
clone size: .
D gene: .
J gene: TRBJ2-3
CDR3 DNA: TGTGCCACCAGCAGAGTCGTTACAGATACGCAGTATTTT
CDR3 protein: CATSRVVTDTQYF

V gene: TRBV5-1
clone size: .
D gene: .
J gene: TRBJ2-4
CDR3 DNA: TGCGCCAGCAGCGATGGGATGGGGTTGGCCAAAAACATTCAGTACTTC
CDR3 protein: CASSDGMGLAKNIQYF

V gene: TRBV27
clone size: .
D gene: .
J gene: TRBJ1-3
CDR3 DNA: TGTGCCAGCAGTCCAAAGGGACCGACAGGAAACACCATATATTTT
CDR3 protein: CASSPKGPTGNTIYF

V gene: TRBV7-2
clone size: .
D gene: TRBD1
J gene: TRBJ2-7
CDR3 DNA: TGTGCCAGCAGCATTGCCGGGACAGGGATTAACGAGCAGTACTTC
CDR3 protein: CASSIAGTGINEQYF

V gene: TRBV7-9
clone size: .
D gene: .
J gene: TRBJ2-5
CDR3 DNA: TGTGCCAGCAGCTTTAGACAGGGAGGAGAGACCCAGTACTTC
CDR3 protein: CASSFRQGGETQYF

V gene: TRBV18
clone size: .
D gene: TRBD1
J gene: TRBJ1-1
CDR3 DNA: TGTGCCAGCTCAACACCGGGACAGGGCTTCACTGAAGCTTTCTTT
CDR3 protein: CASSTPGQGFTEAFF

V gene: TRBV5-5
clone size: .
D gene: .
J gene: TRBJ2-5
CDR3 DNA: TGTGCCAGCAGTTTTGGATCCCAAGAGACCCAGTACTTC
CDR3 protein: CASSFGSQETQYF

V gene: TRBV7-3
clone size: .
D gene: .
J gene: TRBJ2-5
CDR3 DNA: TGTGCCAGCAGCCCAGTCGGGGGCCGGGAGACCCAGTACTTC
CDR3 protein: CASSPVGGRETQYF

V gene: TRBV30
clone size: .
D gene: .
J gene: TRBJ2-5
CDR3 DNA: TGTGCCTGGCACAAACCCAATCAAGTGGTCCGGGACGTCATTATAGAGACCCAGTACTTC
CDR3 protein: CAWHKPNQVVRDVIIETQYF

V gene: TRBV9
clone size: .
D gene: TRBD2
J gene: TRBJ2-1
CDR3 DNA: TGTGCCAGCAGCGTAGCTTCACTAGCGGGCTACAATGAGCAGTTCTTC
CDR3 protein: CASSVASLAGYNEQFF

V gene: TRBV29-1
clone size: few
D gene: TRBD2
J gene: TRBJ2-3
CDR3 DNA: TGCAGCGTTGACGCGCTAGCGGGAGGAGTAGTTAGAGATACGCAGTATTTT
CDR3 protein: CSVDALAGGVVRDTQYF

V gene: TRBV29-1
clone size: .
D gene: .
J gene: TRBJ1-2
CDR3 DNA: TGCAGCGCTGGGCGGGAATACTATGGCTACACCTTC
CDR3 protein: CSAGREYYGYTF

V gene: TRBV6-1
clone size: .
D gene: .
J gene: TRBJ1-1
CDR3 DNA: TGTGCCAGCAGTGAACGGAGGAACACTGAAGCTTTCTTT
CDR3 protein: CASSERRNTEAFF

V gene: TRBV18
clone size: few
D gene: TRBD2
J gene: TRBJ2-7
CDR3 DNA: TGTGCCAGCTCAACGGGGGAGGGGATATCCTACGAGCAGTACTTC
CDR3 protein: CASSTGEGISYEQYF

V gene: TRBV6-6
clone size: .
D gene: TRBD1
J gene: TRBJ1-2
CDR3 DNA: TGTGCCAGCGGGGTACAGGGGAACTATGGCTACACCTTC
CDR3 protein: CASGVQGNYGYTF

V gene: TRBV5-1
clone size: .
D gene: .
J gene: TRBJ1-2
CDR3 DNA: TGCGCCAGCAGGTTGGACAGTAGCGATGGCTACACCTTC
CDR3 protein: CASRLDSSDGYTF

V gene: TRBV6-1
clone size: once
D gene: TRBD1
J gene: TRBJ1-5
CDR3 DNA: TGTGCCAGCAGTGAAAGACAGGGAAGCAATCAGCCCCAGCATTTT
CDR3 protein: CASSERQGSNQPQHF

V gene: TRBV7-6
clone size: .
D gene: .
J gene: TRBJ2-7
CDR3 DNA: TGTGCCAGCAGCCCGACACCTACAGACAGGAGCTCCTACGAGCAGTACTTC
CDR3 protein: CASSPTPTDRSSYEQYF

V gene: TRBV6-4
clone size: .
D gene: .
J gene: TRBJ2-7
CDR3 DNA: TGTGCCAGCAGTGACCGTTCGAGCGCTGCCTACGAGCAGTACTTC
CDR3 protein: CASSDRSSAAYEQYF

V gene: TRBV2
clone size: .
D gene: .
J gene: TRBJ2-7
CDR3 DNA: TGTGCCAGCAGACAGGGTGGTGGGGCAGGAACCTACGAGCAGTACTTC
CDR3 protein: CASRQGGGAGTYEQYF

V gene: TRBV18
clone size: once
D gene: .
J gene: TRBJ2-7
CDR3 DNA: TGTGCCAGCTCACCCATGGTAGGGGATTCCTACGAGCAGTACTTC
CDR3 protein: CASSPMVGDSYEQYF

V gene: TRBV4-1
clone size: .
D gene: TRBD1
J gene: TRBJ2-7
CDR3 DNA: TGCGCCAGCAGCCAAGAGAGGGTTGGGACAGGGGCCTACGAGCAGTACTTC
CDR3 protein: CASSQERVGTGAYEQYF

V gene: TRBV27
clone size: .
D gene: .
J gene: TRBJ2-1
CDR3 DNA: TGTGCCAGCAGCCGGACGCCTAGCTCCTACAATGAGCAGTTCTTC
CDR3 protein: CASSRTPSSYNEQFF

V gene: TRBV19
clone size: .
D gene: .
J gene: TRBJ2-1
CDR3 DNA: TGTGCCAGTAGTGTCCTGGGCGGTGAGCAGTTCTTC
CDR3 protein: CASSVLGGEQFF

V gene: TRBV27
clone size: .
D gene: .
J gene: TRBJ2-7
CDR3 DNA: TGTGCCAGCAGTTTATTGGAGGGTACAGACCAGTACTTC
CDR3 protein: CASSLLEGTDQYF

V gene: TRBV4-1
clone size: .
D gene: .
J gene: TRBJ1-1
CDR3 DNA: TGCGCCAGCAGCCAAGTTGTAGGTCAGGGAAGGACTGAAGCTTTCTTT
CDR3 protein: CASSQVVGQGRTEAFF

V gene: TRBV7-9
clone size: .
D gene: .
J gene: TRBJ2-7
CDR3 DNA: TGTGCCAGCAGCCCCGGGGAGGTCGTAAGCGTGCAGTACTTC
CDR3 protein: CASSPGEVVSVQYF

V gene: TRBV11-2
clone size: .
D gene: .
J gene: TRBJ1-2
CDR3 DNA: TGTGCCAGCGGCGGTCCCTCTAACTATGGCTACACCTTC
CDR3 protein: CASGGPSNYGYTF

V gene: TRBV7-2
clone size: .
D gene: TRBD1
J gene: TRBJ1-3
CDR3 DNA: TGTGCCAGCAGCTTCCCGGGACAGGGGAAGAGAGGCTCTGGAAACACCATATATTTT
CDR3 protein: CASSFPGQGKRGSGNTIYF

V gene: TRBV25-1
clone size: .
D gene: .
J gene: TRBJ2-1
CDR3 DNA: TGTGCCAGCAGTGAATACGGGGGAACCTACAATGAGCAGTTCTTC
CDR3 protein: CASSEYGGTYNEQFF

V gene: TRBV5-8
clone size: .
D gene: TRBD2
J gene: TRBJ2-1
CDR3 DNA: TGTGCCAGCAGCTCCTGGACTAGCGGGAACAATGAGCAGTTCTTC
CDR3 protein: CASSSWTSGNNEQFF

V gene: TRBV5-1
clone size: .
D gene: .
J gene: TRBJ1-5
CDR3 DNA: TGCGCCAGCAGCAATGATGGGGGGACGCCCCAGCATTTT
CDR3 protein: CASSNDGGTPQHF

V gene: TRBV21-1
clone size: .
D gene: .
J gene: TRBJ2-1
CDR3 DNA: TGTGCCAGCAGCCGTCTGGGCGGGGCTCTCAATAAAGGTGAGCAGTTCTTC
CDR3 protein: CASSRLGGALNKGEQFF

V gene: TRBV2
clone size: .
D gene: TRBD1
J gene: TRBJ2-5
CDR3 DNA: TGTGCCAGCAGTGGTAGACAGGGGGGAAGGGAGACCCAGTACTTC
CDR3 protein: CASSGRQGGRETQYF